This T cell receptor (beta chain) was identified during a study of CD8 T cells in Susac syndrome (dated by TCRdb to about 2019). Notes on the research overall: Among the Susac syndrome patients who were sequenced, clinically active disease was present in more than 5 and clinical remission was observed in roughly eight. At the time of blood withdrawal, Susac syndrome patients were either therapy-naive, taking corticosteroids (with some also receiving IVIg), or on IVIg alone. The study used repertoire sequencing to test whether antigen drove CD8+ T cell activation and differentiation in Susac syndrome. Here is what the overall study found, with its caveats: The CD4+ T cell repertoire of patients with Susac syndrome showed no detectable clonal expansion. The number of individuals in the TCR sequencing and HLA analysis was recognized as being relatively small.

RNA was extracted using the RNeasy kit, and roughly 0.5 to 1 microgram was reverse transcribed with random hexamers. The immunoSEQ multiplex PCR assay, covering 54 Vbeta and 13 Jbeta segments, was used to amplify TCR beta CDR3 regions. PCR amplification bias was corrected by using a synthetic template baseline for primer optimization and computational correction. The authors processed their data as follows. Reads were annotated to V, D and J genes per IMGT and analyzed with immunoSEQ Analyzer, keeping only productive sequences. Clonality was computed as one minus Shannon entropy normalized by log2 of the number of productive unique sequences. Public and private clones were assessed among the 100 most prevalent clones of each patient and control. Clones were defined as Susac-specific when absent from the healthy and MS cohorts, from roughly 1,000 published viral clones and from other ImmuneACCESS disease sequences. TCRdb trimmed public reads at Q25 via fastp, called clones via MiXCR and kept in-frame beta chains. Rows matching on CDR3 protein sequence are summarized as one entry with the most common DNA and genes. These V and J calls rely on TCRdb rather than the paper's analysis. The sample table records hundreds of thousands of distinct CDR3 sequences; 94% of these occur just once. The leading ten clones occupy around 0.15% of the sample.

The sample holds one count of this clonotype. Its antigen remains undetermined. Per-base quality was not reported, and no clone a single base away is much larger than it. One read is thin evidence. Peripheral blood CD8+ and CD4+ T cells from healthy donors, Susac syndrome patients and multiple sclerosis patients were profiled using high-throughput TCR beta sequencing. Susac syndrome patients met recently defined diagnostic criteria for definite or probable disease. Bulk CD8+ and CD4+ T cells were purified by magnetic negative isolation, while CD8+ TEMRA cells were enriched using FACS. Blood was drawn into EDTA tubes, processed within 24 hours, and PBMCs were isolated by density gradient centrifugation. PBMCs intended for TCR sequencing were cryopreserved in liquid nitrogen and thawed later in a water bath at 37 degrees C. Purity of sorted or isolated CD4+, CD8+ and CD8+ TEMRA cells was at least 90%.

Trimmed from V: 6 bases; trimmed from J: 4 bases; junction bases lacking a gene match: 2. The CDR3 covers 12 residues, taking in both the cysteine and the phenylalanine. Just the 36-base CDR3 DNA is kept, in frame starting at base 1. This sequence uses TRBV12-3 or TRBV12-4 and TRBJ1-1, with TRBD1 identical over 7 junction bases. Sample: CD4+ T cells from PBMCs. This sequence was found in a human donor with Susac syndrome. The CDR3 in this case is CASRTGPTEAFF. The sequenced DNA is TGTGCCAGCAGGACAGGGCCCACTGAAGCTTTCTTT.